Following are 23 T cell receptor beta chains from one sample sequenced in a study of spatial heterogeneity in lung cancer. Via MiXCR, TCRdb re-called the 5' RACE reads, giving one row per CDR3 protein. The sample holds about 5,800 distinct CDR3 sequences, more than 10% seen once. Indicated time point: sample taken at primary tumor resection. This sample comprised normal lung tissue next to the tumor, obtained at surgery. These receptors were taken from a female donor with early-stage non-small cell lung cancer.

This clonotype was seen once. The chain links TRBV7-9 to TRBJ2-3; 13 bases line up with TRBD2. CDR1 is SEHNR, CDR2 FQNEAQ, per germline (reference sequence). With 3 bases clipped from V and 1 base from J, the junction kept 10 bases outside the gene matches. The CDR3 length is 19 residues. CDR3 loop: CASSLGWTSGSFGTDTQYF. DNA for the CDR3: TGTGCCAGCAGCTTGGGATGGACTAGCGGGAGTTTTGGCACAGATACGCAGTATTTT.

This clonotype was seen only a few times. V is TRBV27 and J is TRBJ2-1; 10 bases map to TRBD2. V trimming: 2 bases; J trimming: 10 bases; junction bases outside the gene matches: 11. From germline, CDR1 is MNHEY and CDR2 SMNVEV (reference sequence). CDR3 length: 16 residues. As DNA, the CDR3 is TGTGCCAGCAGTTTAATAGTTCTAGCGGGAGAGGGAGAGCAGTTCTTC. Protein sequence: CASSLIVLAGEGEQFF.

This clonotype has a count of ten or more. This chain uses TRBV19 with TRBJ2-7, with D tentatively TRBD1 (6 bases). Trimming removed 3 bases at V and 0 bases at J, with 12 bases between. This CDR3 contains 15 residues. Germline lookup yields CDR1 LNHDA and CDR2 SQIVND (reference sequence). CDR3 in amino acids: CASSISAGDSYEQYF. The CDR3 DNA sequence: TGTGCCAGTAGTATTTCGGCAGGGGACTCCTACGAGCAGTACTTC.

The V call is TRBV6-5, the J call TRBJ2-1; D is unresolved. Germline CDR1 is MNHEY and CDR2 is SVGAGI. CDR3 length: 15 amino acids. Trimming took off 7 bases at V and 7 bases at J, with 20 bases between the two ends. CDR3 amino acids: CASTLGLEALNEQFF. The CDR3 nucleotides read TGTGCCAGCACTCTGGGCCTCGAAGCCCTGAATGAGCAGTTCTTC.

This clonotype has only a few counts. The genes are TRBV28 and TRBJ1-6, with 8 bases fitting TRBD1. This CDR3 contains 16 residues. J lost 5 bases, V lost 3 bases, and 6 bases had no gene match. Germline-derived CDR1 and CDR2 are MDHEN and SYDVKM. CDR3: CASSLIQGANNSPLHF. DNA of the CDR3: TGTGCCAGCAGTTTGATCCAGGGGGCGAATAATTCACCCCTCCACTTT. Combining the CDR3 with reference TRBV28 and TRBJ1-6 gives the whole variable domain DVKVTQSSRYLVKRTGEKVFLECVQDMDHENMFWYRQDPGLGLRLIYFSYDVKMKEKGDIPEGYSVSREKKERFSLILESASTNQTSMYLCASSLIQGANNSPLHFGNGTRLTVT.

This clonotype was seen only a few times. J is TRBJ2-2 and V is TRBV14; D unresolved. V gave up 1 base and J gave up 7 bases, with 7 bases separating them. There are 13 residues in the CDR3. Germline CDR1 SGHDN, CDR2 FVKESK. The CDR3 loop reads CASSQVSRGELFF. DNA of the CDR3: TGTGCCAGCAGCCAAGTGTCCCGCGGGGAGCTGTTTTTT.

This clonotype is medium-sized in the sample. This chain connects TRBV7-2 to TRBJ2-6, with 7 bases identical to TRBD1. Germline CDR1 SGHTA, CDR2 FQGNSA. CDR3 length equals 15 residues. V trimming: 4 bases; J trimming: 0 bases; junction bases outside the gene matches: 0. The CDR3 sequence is CASSSGGSGANVLTF. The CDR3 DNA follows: TGTGCCAGCAGCTCAGGGGGCTCTGGGGCCAACGTCCTGACTTTC.

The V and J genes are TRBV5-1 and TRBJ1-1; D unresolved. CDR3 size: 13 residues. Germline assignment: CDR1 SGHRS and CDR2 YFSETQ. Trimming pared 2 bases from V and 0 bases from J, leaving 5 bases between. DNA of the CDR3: TGCGCCAGCAGCTTACAGATGAACACTGAAGCTTTCTTT. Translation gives CASSLQMNTEAFF.

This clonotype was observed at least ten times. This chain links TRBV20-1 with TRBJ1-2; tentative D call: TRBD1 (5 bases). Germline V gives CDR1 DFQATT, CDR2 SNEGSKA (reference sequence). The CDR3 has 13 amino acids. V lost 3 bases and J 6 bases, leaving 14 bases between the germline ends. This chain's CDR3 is CSARPWGTDGYTF. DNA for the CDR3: TGCAGTGCTAGGCCCTGGGGCACCGATGGCTACACCTTC.

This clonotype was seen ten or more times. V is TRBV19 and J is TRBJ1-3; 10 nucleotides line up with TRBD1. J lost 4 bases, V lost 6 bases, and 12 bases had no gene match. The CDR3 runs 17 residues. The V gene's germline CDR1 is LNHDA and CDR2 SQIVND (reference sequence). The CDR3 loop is CASSPGQGRTGGNTIYF. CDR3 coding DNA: TGTGCCAGTAGCCCGGGACAGGGGAGGACTGGCGGAAACACCATATATTTT.

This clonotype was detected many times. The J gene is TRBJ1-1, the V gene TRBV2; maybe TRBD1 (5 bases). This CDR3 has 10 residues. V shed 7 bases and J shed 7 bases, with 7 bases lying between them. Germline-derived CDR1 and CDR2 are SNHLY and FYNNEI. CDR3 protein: CASKQVEAFF. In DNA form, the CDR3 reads TGTGCCAGCAAACAGGTTGAAGCTTTCTTT.

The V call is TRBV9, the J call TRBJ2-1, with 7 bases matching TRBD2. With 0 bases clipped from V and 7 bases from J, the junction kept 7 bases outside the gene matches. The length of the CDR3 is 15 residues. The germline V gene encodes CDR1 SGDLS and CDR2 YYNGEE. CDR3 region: CASSVEAGPWNEQFF. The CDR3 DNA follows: TGTGCCAGCAGCGTAGAAGCGGGACCCTGGAATGAGCAGTTCTTC.

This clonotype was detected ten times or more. CDR3 sequence: CASSLSTGSEAFF. DNA for the CDR3: TGTGCCAGCAGCTTATCGACAGGGAGTGAAGCTTTCTTT. V is TRBV7-9 and J is TRBJ1-1, with 7 bases aligning to TRBD1. The CDR3 extends over 13 amino acids. In germline, CDR1 is SEHNR, CDR2 FQNEAQ (reference sequence). V shed 2 bases, J shed 7 bases, and the junction held 4 bases outside the gene matches. Looking up the rest from reference TRBV7-9 and TRBJ1-1 gives the full variable domain: DTGVSQNPRHKITKRGQNVTFRCDPISEHNRLYWYRQTLGQGPEFLTYFQNEAQLEKSRLLSDRFSAERPKGSFSTLEIQRTEQGDSAMYLCASSLSTGSEAFFGQGTRLTVV.

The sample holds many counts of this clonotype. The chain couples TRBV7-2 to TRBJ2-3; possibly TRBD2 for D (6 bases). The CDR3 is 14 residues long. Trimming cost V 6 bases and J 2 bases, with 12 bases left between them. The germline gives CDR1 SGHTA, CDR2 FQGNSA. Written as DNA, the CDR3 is TGTGCCAGCAGAAGGGGACTGGTCACAGATACGCAGTATTTT. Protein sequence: CASRRGLVTDTQYF.

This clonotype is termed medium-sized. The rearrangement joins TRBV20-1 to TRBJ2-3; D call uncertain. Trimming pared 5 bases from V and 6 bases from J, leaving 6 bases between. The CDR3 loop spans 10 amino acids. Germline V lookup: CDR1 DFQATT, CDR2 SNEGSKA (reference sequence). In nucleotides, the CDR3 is TGCAGTGCTGGGGTGGATACGCAGTATTTT. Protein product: CSAGVDTQYF.

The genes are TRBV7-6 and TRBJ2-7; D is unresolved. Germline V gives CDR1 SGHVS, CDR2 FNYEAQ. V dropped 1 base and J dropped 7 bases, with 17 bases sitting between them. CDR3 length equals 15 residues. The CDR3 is CASSLDSGAIGEQYF. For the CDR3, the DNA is TGTGCCAGCAGCTTAGACTCGGGCGCCATTGGGGAGCAGTACTTC. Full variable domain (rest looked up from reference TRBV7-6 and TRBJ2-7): GAGVSQSPRYKVTKRGQDVALRCDPISGHVSLYWYRQALGQGPEFLTYFNYEAQQDKSGLPNDRFSAERPEGSISTLTIQRTEQRDSAMYRCASSLDSGAIGEQYFGPGTRLTVT.

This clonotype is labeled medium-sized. DNA of the CDR3: TGTGCCAGCAGCCCGGGGTGGACTAGCGGGGGCTACAATGAGCAGTTCTTC. It translates to CASSPGWTSGGYNEQFF. V usage is TRBV7-2 and J usage is TRBJ2-1, with 13 nucleotides matching TRBD2. CDR1 and CDR2 (germline): SGHTA, FQGNSA. This CDR3 is built from 17 residues. After removal of 5 bases from V and 3 bases from J, the junction contained 7 bases not matched to a gene.

The DNA for the CDR3 is TGCAGTGCTAGGGCCGTGAACTATGGCTACACCTTC. Translated, it gives CSARAVNYGYTF. This chain uses TRBV20-1 with TRBJ1-2, with no clear D. V lost 3 bases, J lost 2 bases, and 7 bases lay in between. CDR1 is DFQATT and CDR2 is SNEGSKA in the germline V gene (reference sequence). The length of the CDR3 is 12 residues.

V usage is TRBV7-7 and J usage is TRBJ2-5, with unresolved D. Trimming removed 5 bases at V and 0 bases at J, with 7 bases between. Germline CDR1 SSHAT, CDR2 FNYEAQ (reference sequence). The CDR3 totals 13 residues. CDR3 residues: CASSPNYQETQYF. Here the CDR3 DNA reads TGTGCCAGCAGCCCAAACTACCAAGAGACCCAGTACTTC.

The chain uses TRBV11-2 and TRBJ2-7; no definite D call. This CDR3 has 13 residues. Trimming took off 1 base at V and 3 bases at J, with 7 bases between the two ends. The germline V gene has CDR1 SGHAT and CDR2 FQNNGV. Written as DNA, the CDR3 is TGTGCCAGCAGCTTAGCCAGCTTCTACGAGCAGTACTTC. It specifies CASSLASFYEQYF.

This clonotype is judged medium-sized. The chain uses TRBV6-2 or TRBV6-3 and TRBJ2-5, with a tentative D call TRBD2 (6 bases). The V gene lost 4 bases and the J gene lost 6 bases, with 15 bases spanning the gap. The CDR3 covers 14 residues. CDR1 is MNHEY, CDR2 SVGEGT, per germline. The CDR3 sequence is CASSLGTGVKTQYF. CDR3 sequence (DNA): TGTGCCAGCAGTTTGGGGACGGGAGTGAAGACCCAGTACTTC.

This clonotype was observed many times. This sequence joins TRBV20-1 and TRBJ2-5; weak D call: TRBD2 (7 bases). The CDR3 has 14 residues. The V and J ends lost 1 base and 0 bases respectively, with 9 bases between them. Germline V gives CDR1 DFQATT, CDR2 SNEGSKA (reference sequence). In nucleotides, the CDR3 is TGCAGTGCTAGAGCGGGGGGCTACCAAGAGACCCAGTACTTC. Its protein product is CSARAGGYQETQYF.

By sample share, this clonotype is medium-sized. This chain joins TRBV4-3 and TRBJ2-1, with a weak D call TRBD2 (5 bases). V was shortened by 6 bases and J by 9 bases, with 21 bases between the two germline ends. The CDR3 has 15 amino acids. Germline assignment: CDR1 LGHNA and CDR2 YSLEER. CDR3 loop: CASSPNPPGVGEQFF. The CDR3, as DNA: TGCGCCAGCAGTCCAAACCCCCCCGGGGTCGGTGAGCAGTTCTTC.